This is a list of T cell receptor beta chains from one sample in a study of vaccination effects on CD4 cells after COVID-19. No antigen has been identified for these receptors. Generated by immunoSEQ multiplex PCR, the TCRdb table keeps only in-frame clones and is missing some. Altogether some 28,000 clones are present, less than 75% being singletons, with the ten largest covering 9.9%. Here the sequenced sample was CD4+ T cells from PBMCs cultured without peptide, taken before COVID-19 vaccination. The receptor set was obtained from a human donor who received a COVID-19 vaccine. Both conserved end residues are part of each CDR3. D genes are given only for firm matches. Not all rows give a size; the values are once, few, many and, for expanded clones, a class.

j_gene	d_gene	v_gene	abundance	CDR3aa	CDR3nt
TRBJ2-2	TRBD1	TRBV7-9	.	CASSERGQPVNSNTGELFF	TGTGCCAGCAGCGAAAGGGGACAGCCCGTAAATTCGAACACCGGGGAGCTGTTTTTT
TRBJ2-7	TRBD2	TRBV5-4	.	CASSFDLAGIREQYF	TGTGCCAGCAGCTTTGATCTAGCGGGAATTCGCGAGCAGTACTTC
TRBJ1-2	TRBD1	TRBV7-9	.	CASSPPYKGQVNF	TGTGCCAGCAGCCCCCCCTATAAGGGACAGGTGAACTTC
TRBJ1-1	TRBD1	TRBV19	.	CASSIPRTGNTEAFF	TGTGCCAGTAGTATTCCCCGGACAGGGAACACTGAAGCTTTCTTT
TRBJ2-3	.	TRBV6-5	few	CASSYSGSSTDTQYF	TGTGCCAGCAGTTATTCCGGTTCTAGCACAGATACGCAGTATTTT
TRBJ2-2	TRBD1	TRBV30	once	CAQNDRVGELFF	TGTGCCCAGAATGACAGGGTGGGGGAGCTGTTTTTT
TRBJ2-7	.	TRBV6-6	few	CASSDGTDSSYEQYF	TGTGCCAGCAGCGACGGGACCGATAGCTCCTACGAGCAGTACTTC
TRBJ1-5	.	TRBV7-8	.	CASSFWTALDNQPQHF	TGTGCCAGCAGCTTTTGGACGGCTCTTGACAATCAGCCCCAGCATTTT
TRBJ2-1	TRBD2	TRBV6-1	.	CASSEILAVYNEQFF	TGTGCCAGCAGTGAAATACTAGCGGTATACAATGAGCAGTTCTTC
TRBJ2-2	TRBD1	TRBV14	.	CASSLDRGLKLFF	TGTGCCAGCAGCCTCGACAGGGGTCTTAAGCTGTTTTTT
TRBJ1-1	.	TRBV4-1	.	CASSQTGGRNTEAFF	TGCGCCAGCAGCCAAACAGGAGGGAGGAACACTGAAGCTTTCTTT
TRBJ1-3	.	TRBV18	.	CASSPDQGLFGNTIYF	TGTGCCAGCTCACCGGATCAGGGGCTCTTCGGAAACACCATATATTTT
TRBJ2-3	TRBD2	TRBV4-1	.	CASSQTRGGSTDTQYF	TGCGCCAGCAGCCAAACCCGCGGGGGGAGCACAGATACGCAGTATTTT
TRBJ2-3	TRBD2	TRBV5-1	few	CASSLESGRAGDTDTQYF	TGCGCCAGCAGCTTGGAAAGCGGGAGGGCCGGGGACACAGATACGCAGTATTTT
TRBJ1-2	TRBD1	TRBV4-1	.	CASSQPRDRSYGYTF	TGCGCCAGCAGCCAACCCCGGGACAGGTCCTATGGCTACACCTTC
TRBJ2-5	.	TRBV7-8	once	CASSPRLGTETQYF	TGTGCCAGCAGCCCCCGACTAGGAACAGAGACCCAGTACTTC
TRBJ1-3	.	TRBV18	.	CASSPPHSGGSGNTIYF	TGTGCCAGCTCACCACCTCACAGTGGAGGTTCTGGAAACACCATATATTTT
TRBJ2-1	.	TRBV2	.	CASTPRDWDNEQFF	TGTGCCAGCACTCCTCGGGACTGGGACAATGAGCAGTTCTTC
TRBJ1-4	.	TRBV19	.	CASSTSRGKKLFF	TGTGCCAGTAGTACTTCAAGGGGGAAAAAACTGTTTTTT
TRBJ2-2	TRBD2	TRBV3-1/TRBV3-2	.	CASSYSPGTKTGELFF	TGTGCCAGCAGTTATAGCCCCGGGACTAAGACCGGGGAGCTGTTTTTT
TRBJ2-7	.	TRBV18	.	CASSVGGFHEQYF	TGTGCCAGCTCAGTAGGTGGGTTCCACGAGCAGTACTTC
TRBJ1-5	.	TRBV19	few	CASSLQGSNQPQHF	TGTGCCAGTAGTCTTCAGGGGAGCAATCAGCCCCAGCATTTT
TRBJ2-3	TRBD2	TRBV11-2	.	CASSLLPLAGGNTQYF	TGTGCCAGCAGCCTCCTTCCCCTAGCGGGGGGGAATACGCAGTATTTT
TRBJ1-4	.	TRBV5-1	few	CASSLAEVANEKLFF	TGCGCCAGCAGCTTGGCTGAAGTCGCTAATGAAAAACTGTTTTTT
TRBJ1-5	.	TRBV18	.	CASSPAEFSNQPQHF	TGTGCCAGCTCACCAGCGGAGTTTAGCAATCAGCCCCAGCATTTT
TRBJ2-3	TRBD1	TRBV4-1	medium-sized	CASSQSRDRSLTDTQYF	TGCGCCAGCAGCCAGAGCAGGGACAGGTCCCTGACAGATACGCAGTATTTT
TRBJ2-7	TRBD2	TRBV13	.	CASSLYGTIQYF	TGTGCCAGCAGCTTATACGGGACTATTCAGTACTTC
TRBJ1-1	.	TRBV29-1	few	CSVDRLNTEAFF	TGCAGCGTTGACAGGTTGAACACTGAAGCTTTCTTT
TRBJ2-5	TRBD2	TRBV3-1/TRBV3-2	few	CASSQGGGGETQYF	TGTGCCAGCAGCCAAGGCGGGGGGGGAGAGACCCAGTACTTC
TRBJ2-1	.	TRBV15	.	CATSRTPTEQFF	TGTGCCACCAGCAGGACACCCACTGAGCAGTTCTTC
TRBJ2-7	.	TRBV21-1	few	CASSQGRVQIYEQYF	TGTGCCAGCAGCCAAGGGAGGGTACAGATCTACGAGCAGTACTTC
TRBJ2-5	TRBD1	TRBV30	.	CAWEGQGHQETQYF	TGTGCCTGGGAAGGACAGGGGCACCAAGAGACCCAGTACTTC
TRBJ1-6	TRBD1	TRBV27	.	CASSVLGTGLSPLHF	TGTGCCAGCAGTGTCCTCGGGACAGGGTTATCACCCCTCCACTTT